Each of the 18 T cell receptor beta chains below was sequenced from the same sample in a study of somatic mutations in cytotoxic T cells in rheumatoid arthritis. The assay was immunoSEQ multiplex PCR, and TCRdb's table has in-frame clones only and misses some. The sample consists of approximately 30,000 clones, roughly 80% of them appearing once. Sequencing was done on a sample of CD8+ T cells sorted from blood. Receptors originate from a man aged 50 or older in good health.

The V call is TRBV29-1, the J call TRBJ2-1, with D possibly TRBD2 on 5 matching bases. CDR3 length equals 13 residues. CDR1 is SQVTM and CDR2 is ANQGSEA in the germline V gene. V was pared by 7 bases and J by 5 bases, with 15 bases between. CDR3 coding DNA: TGCAGCGCCGGGGTAGAGGTGCACAATGAGCAGTTCTTC. Protein: CSAGVEVHNEQFF.

The V and J genes are TRBV25-1 and TRBJ2-3; D is uncertain. The germline V and J ends were trimmed by 3 bases and 6 bases, with 4 bases remaining between them. This CDR3 is 11 amino acids long. Germline V CDR1 and CDR2: MGHDK, SYGVNS. The CDR3 DNA reads as TGTGCCAGCAGTGACTGGGATACGCAGTATTTT. It codes for CASSDWDTQYF.

The chain couples TRBV7-9 to TRBJ2-1; weak D call: TRBD1 (5 bases). V was trimmed by 4 bases and J by 7 bases, leaving 14 bases between them. This CDR3 is 14 amino acids long. CDR1 is SEHNR and CDR2 is FQNEAQ in the germline V gene (reference sequence). CDR3 nucleotides: TGTGCCAGCAGCTCCAACGACAGATGGAATGAGCAGTTCTTC. This sequence encodes CASSSNDRWNEQFF.

This chain's CDR3 is CASSERLAGDTDTQYF. CDR3 sequence (DNA): TGTGCCAGCAGCGAAAGACTAGCGGGGGACACAGATACGCAGTATTTT. The chain uses TRBV9 and TRBJ2-3, with TRBD2 matching 12 bases. This CDR3 has 16 amino acids. After removal of 3 bases from V and 2 bases from J, the junction contained 4 bases not matched to a gene. The germline CDR1 and CDR2 sequences are SGDLS and YYNGEE.

The V call is TRBV27, the J call TRBJ2-1; maybe TRBD2 (6 bases). The CDR3 extends over 15 amino acids. Per the germline V gene, CDR1 is MNHEY and CDR2 is SMNVEV (reference sequence). Trimming took off 3 bases at V and 6 bases at J, with 15 bases between the two ends. Here the CDR3 DNA reads TGTGCCAGCAGTTTGGGGACTGGTACCATCAATGAGCAGTTCTTC. The encoded protein is CASSLGTGTINEQFF.

This rearrangement joins TRBV7-9 to TRBJ2-1; 9 bases are a match to TRBD2. The J segment lost 2 bases and the V segment lost 2 bases, leaving 7 bases of the junction unmatched. Germline V gives CDR1 SEHNR, CDR2 FQNEAQ (reference sequence). CDR3 length: 17 residues. The DNA for the CDR3 is TGTGCCAGCAGCTTATTCGGGACTAGCAAGACCTACAATGAGCAGTTCTTC. Translating it yields CASSLFGTSKTYNEQFF.

A single count supports this clone. The chain employs TRBV6-7 and TRBJ2-7; D is possibly TRBD1 (5 bases). TRBV6-7 is classed as an ORF, of uncertain function. The V end lost 1 base, the J end lost 5 bases, and 15 bases lay between the germline ends. CDR3 length: 15 residues. The CDR3 sequence: CASSYWGLIMDEQYF. The CDR3 DNA is TGTGCCAGCAGTTACTGGGGCCTCATCATGGACGAGCAGTACTTC.

This chain connects TRBV6-5 to TRBJ2-7; TRBD2 agrees at 9 bases. V shed 6 bases, J shed 0 bases, and the junction held 6 bases outside the gene matches. The CDR3 runs 15 residues. Germline lookup yields CDR1 MNHEY and CDR2 SVGAGI. This chain's CDR3 is CASRLGLAISYEQYF. CDR3 DNA sequence: TGTGCCAGCAGGCTCGGACTAGCGATCTCCTACGAGCAGTACTTC.

This clone was counted once. The chain couples TRBV9 to TRBJ2-1; D is unclear. Trimming removed 5 bases at V and 10 bases at J, with 10 bases between. This CDR3 contains 11 residues. Germline V gives CDR1 SGDLS, CDR2 YYNGEE. CDR3 nucleotides: TGTGCCAGCAGTTATGGCCCGGAGCAGTTCTTC. It yields the protein CASSYGPEQFF.

The V call is TRBV7-6, the J call TRBJ2-5; D remains unclear. The CDR3 loop spans 13 amino acids. From germline, CDR1 is SGHVS and CDR2 FNYEAQ. The V gene lost 3 bases and the J gene lost 1 base, with 6 bases spanning the gap. CDR3 bases: TGTGCCAGCAGCTTTGGGTTCCAAGAGACCCAGTACTTC. Protein: CASSFGFQETQYF.

The V call is TRBV6-5, the J call TRBJ1-2; D not certain. CDR1 is MNHEY, CDR2 SVGAGI, per germline. Deletions cut 3 bases from V and 1 base from J, with 6 bases between. This CDR3 comprises 13 residues. CDR3 region: CASSYRNNYGYTF. In DNA form, the CDR3 reads TGTGCCAGCAGTTATCGGAATAACTATGGCTACACCTTC.

The rearrangement joins TRBV11-2 to TRBJ2-1; D is uncertain. V lost 1 base, J lost 4 bases, and 5 bases lay in between. Germline V gene lookup returns CDR1 SGHAT and CDR2 FQNNGV. This CDR3 region has 13 residues. The CDR3 nucleotides read TGTGCCAGCAGCTTAGTGGGTTACAATGAGCAGTTCTTC. Protein product: CASSLVGYNEQFF.

This clone was counted a few times. At one of its ends the junction is not consistent with the germline gene, which may arise from a read error. The gene calls are TRBV4-1 and TRBJ2-1, with D perhaps matching TRBD2 (5 bases). This CDR3 comprises 12 residues. CDR1 is MGHRA, CDR2 YSYEKL, per germline. The CDR3, as DNA: TGCGCCAGCATGGACTCCAACAATGAGCAGTTCTTC. Its translation: CASMDSNNEQFF.

This clone was observed a handful of times. V is TRBV28 and J is TRBJ1-1; D remains ambiguous. The CDR3 is 11 amino acids. Deletions cut 5 bases from V and 6 bases from J, with 7 bases between. Germline-derived CDR1 and CDR2 are MDHEN and SYDVKM. CDR3 loop: CASSDSAEAFF. The CDR3 nucleotides read TGTGCCAGCAGTGATTCCGCTGAAGCTTTCTTT.

The chain uses TRBV2 and TRBJ2-1; the D is unclear. The CDR3 is made up of 10 amino acids. Germline CDR1 and CDR2: SNHLY and FYNNEI. V was shortened by 3 bases and J by 8 bases, with 2 bases between the two germline ends. The CDR3 DNA reads TGTGCCAGCAGTGATGATGAGCAGTTCTTC. Amino acids: CASSDDEQFF.

V usage is TRBV27 and J usage is TRBJ2-1; 11 nucleotides line up with TRBD1. The CDR3 is made up of 14 amino acids. With 2 bases clipped from V and 8 bases from J, the junction kept 2 bases outside the gene matches. CDR1 and CDR2 from the germline V gene are MNHEY and SMNVEV (reference sequence). CDR3 residues: CASSLRTGGDEQFF. CDR3 sequence (DNA): TGTGCCAGCAGTTTACGGACAGGGGGCGATGAGCAGTTCTTC.

The chain combines TRBV7-6 with TRBJ2-1; TRBD2 matches 14 bases. The CDR3 spans 15 residues. V was pared by 6 bases and J by 4 bases, with 2 bases of the junction left unmatched. CDR1 is SGHVS and CDR2 is FNYEAQ in the germline V gene. Written as DNA, the CDR3 is TGTGCCAGCAGGGGACTAGCGGGAGAATACAATGAGCAGTTCTTC. Its protein product is CASRGLAGEYNEQFF.

The chain recombines TRBV13 with TRBJ2-7, with a possible D match to TRBD2 (5 bases). The CDR3 runs 16 residues. Per germline, CDR1 PRHDT and CDR2 FYEKMQ (reference sequence). Trimming cost V 5 bases and J 5 bases, with 22 bases left between them. The CDR3 coding sequence is TGTGCCAGCAGCGCATACGGGGAAAACCTAATCAACGAGCAGTACTTC. Protein: CASSAYGENLINEQYF.